This T cell receptor (beta chain) was observed in a study of T cells in Graves' hyperthyroidism and ophthalmopathy. Amplified TCR beta CDR3 regions came from RNA transcripts. The HTBI primer set served for first-round RT-PCR of the TCR CDR3. Each CDR3 protein is one row after TCRdb ran MiXCR on the multiplex PCR reads. The data contain some 270,000 distinct CDR3 sequences, roughly 15% of them singletons. Trimming removed 8 bases at V and 1 base at J, with 8 bases between. There are 12 residues in the CDR3. This clonotype has ten or more counts. V is TRBV12-3 or TRBV12-4 and J is TRBJ2-5; D uncertain. The sequence was obtained from a woman aged 35 to 49 with Graves' hyperthyroidism. The sample consisted of blood. CDR3 sequence reads: CASAGSQETQYF. The CDR3, as DNA: TGTGCCAGCGCCGGTAGCCAAGAGACCCAGTACTTC.